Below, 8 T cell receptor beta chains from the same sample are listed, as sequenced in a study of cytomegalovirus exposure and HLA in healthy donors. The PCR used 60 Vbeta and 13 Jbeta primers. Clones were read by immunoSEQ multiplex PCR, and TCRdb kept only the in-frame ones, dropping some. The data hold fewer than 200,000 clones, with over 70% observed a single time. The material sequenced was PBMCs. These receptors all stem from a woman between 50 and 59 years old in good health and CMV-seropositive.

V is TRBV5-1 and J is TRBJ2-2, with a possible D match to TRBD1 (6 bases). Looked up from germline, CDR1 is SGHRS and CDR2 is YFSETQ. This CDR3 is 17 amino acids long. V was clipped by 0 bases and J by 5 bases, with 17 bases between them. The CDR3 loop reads CASSLAAMTGYTGELFF. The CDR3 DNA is TGCGCCAGCAGCTTGGCCGCTATGACAGGTTATACCGGGGAGCTGTTTTTT. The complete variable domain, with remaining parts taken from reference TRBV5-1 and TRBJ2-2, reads KAGVTQTPRYLIKTRGQQVTLSCSPISGHRSVSWYQQTPGQGLQFLFEYFSETQRNKGNFPGRFSGRQFSNSRSEMNVSTLELGDSALYLCASSLAAMTGYTGELFFGEGSRLTVL.

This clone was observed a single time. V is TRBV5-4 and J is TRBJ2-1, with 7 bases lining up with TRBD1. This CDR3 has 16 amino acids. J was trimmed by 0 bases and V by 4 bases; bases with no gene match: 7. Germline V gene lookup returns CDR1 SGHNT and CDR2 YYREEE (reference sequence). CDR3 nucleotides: TGTGCCAGCAGCACGGGACAGCAAAGCTCCTACAATGAGCAGTTCTTC. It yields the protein CASSTGQQSSYNEQFF.

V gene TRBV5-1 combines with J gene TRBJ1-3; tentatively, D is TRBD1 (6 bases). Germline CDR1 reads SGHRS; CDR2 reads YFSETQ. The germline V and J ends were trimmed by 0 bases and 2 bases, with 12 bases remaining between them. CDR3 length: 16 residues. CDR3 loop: CASSLAPGGTGNTIYF. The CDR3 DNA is TGCGCCAGCAGCTTGGCCCCGGGGGGCACTGGAAACACCATATATTTT.

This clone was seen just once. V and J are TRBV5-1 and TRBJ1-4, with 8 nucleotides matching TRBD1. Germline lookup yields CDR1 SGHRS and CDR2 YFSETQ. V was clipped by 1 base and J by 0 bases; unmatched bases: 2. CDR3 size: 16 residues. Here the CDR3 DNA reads TGCGCCAGCAGCTTGTCAGGGGGCTCAACTAATGAAAAACTGTTTTTT. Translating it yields CASSLSGGSTNEKLFF.

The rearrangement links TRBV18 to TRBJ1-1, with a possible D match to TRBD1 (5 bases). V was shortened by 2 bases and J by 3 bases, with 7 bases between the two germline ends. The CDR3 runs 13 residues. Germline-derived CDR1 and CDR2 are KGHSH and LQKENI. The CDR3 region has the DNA TGTGCCAGCTCACCAGCCAGGGACACTGAAGCTTTCTTT. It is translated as CASSPARDTEAFF.

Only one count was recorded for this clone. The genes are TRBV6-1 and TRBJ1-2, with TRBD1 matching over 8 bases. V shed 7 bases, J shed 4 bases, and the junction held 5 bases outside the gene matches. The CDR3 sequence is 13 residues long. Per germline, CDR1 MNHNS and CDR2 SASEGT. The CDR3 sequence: CASTEQGGYGYTF. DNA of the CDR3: TGTGCCAGCACCGAACAGGGGGGCTATGGCTACACCTTC.

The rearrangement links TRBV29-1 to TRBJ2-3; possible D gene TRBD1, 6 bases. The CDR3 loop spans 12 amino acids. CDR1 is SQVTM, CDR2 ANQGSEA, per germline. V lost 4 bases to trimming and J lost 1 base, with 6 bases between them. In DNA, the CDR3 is TGCAGCGTTGGGACAGGCACAGATACGCAGTATTTT. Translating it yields CSVGTGTDTQYF.

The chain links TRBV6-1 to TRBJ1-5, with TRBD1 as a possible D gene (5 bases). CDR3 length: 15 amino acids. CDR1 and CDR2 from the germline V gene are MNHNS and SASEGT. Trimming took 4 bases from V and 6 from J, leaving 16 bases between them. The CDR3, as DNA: TGTGCCAGCAGTGCGAATCAGGGTTTTGGTCAGCCCCAGCATTTT. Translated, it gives CASSANQGFGQPQHF.